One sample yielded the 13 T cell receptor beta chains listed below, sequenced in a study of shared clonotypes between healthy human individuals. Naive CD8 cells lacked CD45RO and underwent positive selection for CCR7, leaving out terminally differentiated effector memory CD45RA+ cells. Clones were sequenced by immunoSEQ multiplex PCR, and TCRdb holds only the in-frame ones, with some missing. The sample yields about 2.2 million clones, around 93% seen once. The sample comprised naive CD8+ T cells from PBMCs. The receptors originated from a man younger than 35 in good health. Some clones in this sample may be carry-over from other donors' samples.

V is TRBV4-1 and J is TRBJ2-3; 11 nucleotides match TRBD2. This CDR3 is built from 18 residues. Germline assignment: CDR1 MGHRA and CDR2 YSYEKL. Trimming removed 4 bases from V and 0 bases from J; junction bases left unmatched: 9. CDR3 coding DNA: TGCGCCAGCAGCCCCCACCCCGGGACTAGCGGTAGCACAGATACGCAGTATTTT. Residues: CASSPHPGTSGSTDTQYF.

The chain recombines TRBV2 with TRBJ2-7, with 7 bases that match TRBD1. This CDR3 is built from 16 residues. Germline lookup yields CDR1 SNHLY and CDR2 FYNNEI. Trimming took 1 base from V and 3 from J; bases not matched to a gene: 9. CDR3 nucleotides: TGTGCCAGCAGTGAAGGGGTGACAGGGATAAACTACGAGCAGTACTTC. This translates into CASSEGVTGINYEQYF.

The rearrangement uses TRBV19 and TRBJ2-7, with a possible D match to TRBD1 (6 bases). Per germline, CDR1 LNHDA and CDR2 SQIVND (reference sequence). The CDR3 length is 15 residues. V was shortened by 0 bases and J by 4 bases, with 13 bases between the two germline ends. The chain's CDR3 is CASSIDVRGGYEQYF. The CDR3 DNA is TGTGCCAGTAGTATAGATGTCAGGGGCGGGTACGAGCAGTACTTC.

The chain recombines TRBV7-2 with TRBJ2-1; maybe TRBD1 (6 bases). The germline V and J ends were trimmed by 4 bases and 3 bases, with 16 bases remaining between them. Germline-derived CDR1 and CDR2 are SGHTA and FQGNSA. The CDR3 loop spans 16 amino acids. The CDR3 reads CASSSRGGVRYNEQFF. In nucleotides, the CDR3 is TGTGCCAGCAGCTCCCGAGGGGGAGTGCGCTACAATGAGCAGTTCTTC.

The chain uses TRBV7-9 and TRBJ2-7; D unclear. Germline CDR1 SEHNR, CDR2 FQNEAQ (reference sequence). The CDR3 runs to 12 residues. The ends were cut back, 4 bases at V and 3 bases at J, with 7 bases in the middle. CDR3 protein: CASSSNLYEQYF. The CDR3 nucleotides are TGTGCCAGCAGCTCAAATCTCTACGAGCAGTACTTC.

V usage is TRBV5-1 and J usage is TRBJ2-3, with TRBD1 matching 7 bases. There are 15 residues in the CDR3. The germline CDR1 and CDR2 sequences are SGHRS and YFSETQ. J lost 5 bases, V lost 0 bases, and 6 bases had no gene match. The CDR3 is CASSLEGGILDTQYF. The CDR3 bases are TGCGCCAGCAGCTTGGAAGGGGGCATATTAGATACGCAGTATTTT.

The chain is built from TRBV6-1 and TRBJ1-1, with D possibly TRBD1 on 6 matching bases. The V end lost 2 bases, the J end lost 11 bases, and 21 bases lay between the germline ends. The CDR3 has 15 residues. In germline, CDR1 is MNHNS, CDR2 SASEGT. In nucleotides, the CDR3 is TGTGCCAGCAGTGAAAGTTGGATTGGGGGGGCGCGGGCTTTCTTT. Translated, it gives CASSESWIGGARAFF.

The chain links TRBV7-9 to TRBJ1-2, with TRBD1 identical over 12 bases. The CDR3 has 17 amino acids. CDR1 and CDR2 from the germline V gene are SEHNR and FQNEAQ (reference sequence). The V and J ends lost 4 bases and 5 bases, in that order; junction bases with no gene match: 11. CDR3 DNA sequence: TGTGCCAGCAGCTGGGACAGGGGGCAAGCTACAACTTATGGCTACACCTTC. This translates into CASSWDRGQATTYGYTF.

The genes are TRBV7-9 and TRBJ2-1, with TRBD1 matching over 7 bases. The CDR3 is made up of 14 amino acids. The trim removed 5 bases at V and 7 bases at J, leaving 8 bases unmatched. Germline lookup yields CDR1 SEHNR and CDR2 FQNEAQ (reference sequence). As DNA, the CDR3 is TGTGCCAGCAGCATCTCCGGGACAGAGAATGAGCAGTTCTTC. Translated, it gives CASSISGTENEQFF.

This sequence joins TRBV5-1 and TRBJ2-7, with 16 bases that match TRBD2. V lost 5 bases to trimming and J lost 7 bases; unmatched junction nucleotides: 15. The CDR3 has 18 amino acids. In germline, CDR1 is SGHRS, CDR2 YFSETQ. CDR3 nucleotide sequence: TGCGCCAGCAGATCTCCCCCGGGACTAGCGGGAGGGCCGTCTGAGCAGTACTTC. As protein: CASRSPPGLAGGPSEQYF.

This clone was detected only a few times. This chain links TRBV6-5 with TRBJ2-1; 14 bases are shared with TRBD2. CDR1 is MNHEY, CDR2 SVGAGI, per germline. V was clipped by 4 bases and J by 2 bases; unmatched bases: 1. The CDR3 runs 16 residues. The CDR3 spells CASSWGLAGAYNEQFF. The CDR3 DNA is TGTGCCAGCAGTTGGGGACTAGCGGGAGCCTACAATGAGCAGTTCTTC.

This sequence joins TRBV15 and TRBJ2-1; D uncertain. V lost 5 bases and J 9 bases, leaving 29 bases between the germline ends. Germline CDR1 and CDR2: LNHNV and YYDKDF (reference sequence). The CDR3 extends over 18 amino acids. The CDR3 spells CATSGIGRPGTGMGEQFF. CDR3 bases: TGTGCCACCAGCGGGATAGGGCGTCCAGGTACCGGAATGGGTGAGCAGTTCTTC. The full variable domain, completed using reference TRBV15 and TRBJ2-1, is DAMVIQNPRYQVTQFGKPVTLSCSQTLNHNVMYWYQQKSSQAPKLLFHYYDKDFNNEADTPDNFQSRRPNTSFCFLDIRSPGLGDTAMYLCATSGIGRPGTGMGEQFFGPGTRLTVL.

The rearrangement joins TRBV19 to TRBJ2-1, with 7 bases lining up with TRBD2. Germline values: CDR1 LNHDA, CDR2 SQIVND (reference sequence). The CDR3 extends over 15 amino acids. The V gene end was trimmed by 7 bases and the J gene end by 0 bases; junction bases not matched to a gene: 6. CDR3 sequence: CASTSGTTSYNEQFF. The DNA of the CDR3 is TGTGCCAGTACCTCCGGGACTACCTCCTACAATGAGCAGTTCTTC.